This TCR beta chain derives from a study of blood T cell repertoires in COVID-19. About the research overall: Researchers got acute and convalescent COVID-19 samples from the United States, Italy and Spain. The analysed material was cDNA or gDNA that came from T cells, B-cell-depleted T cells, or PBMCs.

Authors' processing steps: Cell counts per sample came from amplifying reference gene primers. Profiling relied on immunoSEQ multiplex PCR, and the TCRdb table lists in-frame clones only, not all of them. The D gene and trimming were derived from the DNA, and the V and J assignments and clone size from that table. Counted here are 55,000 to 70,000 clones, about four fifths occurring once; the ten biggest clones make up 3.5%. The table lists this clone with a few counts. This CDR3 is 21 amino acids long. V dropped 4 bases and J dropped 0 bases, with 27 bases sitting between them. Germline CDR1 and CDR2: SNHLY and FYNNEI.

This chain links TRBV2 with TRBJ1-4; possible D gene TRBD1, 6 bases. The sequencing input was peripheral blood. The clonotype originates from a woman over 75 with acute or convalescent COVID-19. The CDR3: CASSVYYSLSSGDTTNEKLFF. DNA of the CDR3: TGTGCCAGCAGTGTTTACTATTCTCTATCGTCAGGGGACACAACTAATGAAAAACTGTTTTTT. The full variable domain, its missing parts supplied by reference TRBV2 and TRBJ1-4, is EPEVTQTPSHQVTQMGQEVILRCVPISNHLYFYWYRQILGQKVEFLVSFYNNEISEKSEIFDDQFSVERPDGSNFTLKIRSTKLEDSAMYFCASSVYYSLSSGDTTNEKLFFGSGTQLSVL.